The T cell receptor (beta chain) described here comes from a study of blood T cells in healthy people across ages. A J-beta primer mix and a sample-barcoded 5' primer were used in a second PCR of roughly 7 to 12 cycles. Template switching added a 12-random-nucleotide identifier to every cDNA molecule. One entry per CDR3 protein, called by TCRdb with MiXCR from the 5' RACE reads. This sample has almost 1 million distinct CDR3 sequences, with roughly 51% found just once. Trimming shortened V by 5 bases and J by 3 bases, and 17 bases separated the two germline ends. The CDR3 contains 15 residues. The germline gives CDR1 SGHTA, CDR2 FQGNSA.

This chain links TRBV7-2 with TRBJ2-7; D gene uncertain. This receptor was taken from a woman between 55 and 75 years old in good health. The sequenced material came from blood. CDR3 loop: CASSPQGWLGYEQYF. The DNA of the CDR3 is TGTGCCAGCAGCCCGCAAGGGTGGCTGGGCTACGAGCAGTACTTC. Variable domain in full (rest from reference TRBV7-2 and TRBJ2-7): GAGVSQSPSNKVTEKGKDVELRCDPISGHTALYWYRQSLGQGLEFLIYFQGNSAPDKSGLPSDRFSAERTGGSVSTLTIQRTQQEDSAVYLCASSPQGWLGYEQYFGPGTRLTVT.